The 12 T cell receptor beta chains in this list originate from one sample, sequenced in a study of cytomegalovirus exposure and HLA in healthy donors. The study ran its PCR with 60 Vbeta and 13 Jbeta primers. The repertoire was sequenced with immunoSEQ multiplex PCR; TCRdb's copy has only in-frame clones and lacks some. This repertoire shows around 130,000 clones, approximately 82% found once; its top ten account for approximately 3%. Sequencing input: PBMCs. These receptors were collected from a boy aged 2 to 10 in good health and CMV-seronegative.

The chain links TRBV29-1 to TRBJ1-3; no clear D gene. Per the germline V gene, CDR1 is SQVTM and CDR2 is ANQGSEA. The CDR3 sequence is 14 residues long. Trimming left V 8 bases short and J 4 bases short, with 18 bases between. As DNA, the CDR3 is TGCAGCATTGTAGTCGCGGGCAGGGGAAACACCATATATTTT. As protein: CSIVVAGRGNTIYF.

The chain has TRBV7-6 and TRBJ1-2; D not resolved. The CDR3 consists of 17 residues. Germline CDR1 and CDR2: SGHVS and FNYEAQ. Trimming removed 5 bases at V and 0 bases at J, with 19 bases between. CDR3 amino acids: CASSPGLSAQPNYGYTF. The CDR3 nucleotides are TGTGCCAGCAGCCCCGGCCTTTCAGCGCAGCCTAACTATGGCTACACCTTC.

The chain couples TRBV18 to TRBJ2-7, with TRBD1 identical over 9 bases. CDR3 length: 15 amino acids. V lost 0 bases and J lost 3; bases outside the gene matches: 3. Germline V gives CDR1 KGHSH, CDR2 LQKENI. For the CDR3, the DNA is TGTGCCAGCTCACCACCGCGGGACAGGGTCTACGAGCAGTACTTC. Translation: CASSPPRDRVYEQYF.

Only one count was recorded for this clone. The chain couples TRBV30 to TRBJ1-2; perhaps TRBD1 as D (6 bases). Germline CDR1 reads GTSNPN; CDR2 reads SVGIG (reference sequence). The CDR3 is 11 amino acids. The chain's CDR3 is CAKQGFDGYTF. The CDR3 coding sequence is TGTGCTAAACAGGGTTTCGATGGCTACACCTTC.

The chain is built from TRBV27 and TRBJ2-1; 11 bases are a match to TRBD2. CDR1 is MNHEY, CDR2 SMNVEV, per germline (reference sequence). With V trimmed by 2 bases and J by 9 bases, 9 bases remained unmatched. The CDR3 is 16 residues long. As DNA, the CDR3 is TGTGCCAGCAGTTTAGGGGGTTTACTAGCGGGAGCTGAGCAGTTCTTC. It encodes CASSLGGLLAGAEQFF.

V gene TRBV4-3 combines with J gene TRBJ2-6; D is undetermined. Germline V CDR1 and CDR2: LGHNA, YSLEER. V dropped 3 bases and J dropped 9 bases, with 15 bases sitting between them. There are 15 residues in the CDR3. CDR3 nucleotide sequence: TGCGCCAGCAGCCATGTAGACACCGACGGCAACGTCCTGACTTTC. Protein sequence: CASSHVDTDGNVLTF.

The chain is built from TRBV30 and TRBJ1-2; TRBD1 matches 8 bases. V lost 5 bases and J lost 4; bases outside the gene matches: 3. The length of the CDR3 is 12 residues. Per the germline V gene, CDR1 is GTSNPN and CDR2 is SVGIG (reference sequence). The CDR3 sequence is CAWSDRAYGYTF. For the CDR3, the DNA is TGTGCCTGGTCGGACAGGGCCTATGGCTACACCTTC.

This chain connects TRBV6-4 to TRBJ2-1; TRBD2 agrees at 9 bases. V gave up 0 bases and J gave up 10 bases; unmatched junction bases: 7. Germline V gene sequence: CDR1 MRHNA, CDR2 SNTAGT. The CDR3 consists of 15 residues. CDR3 sequence (DNA): TGTGCCAGCAGTGACTCGGGCGGGGGGGCAGGAGAGCAGTTCTTC. Protein product: CASSDSGGGAGEQFF.

This chain links TRBV9 with TRBJ2-1; unclear D gene. This CDR3 has 15 amino acids. V gave up 0 bases and J gave up 9 bases, with 16 bases separating them. CDR1 SGDLS and CDR2 YYNGEE come from the germline V gene. In nucleotides, the CDR3 is TGTGCCAGCAGCGTAGGAATAGTGGCCCCTAGTGAGCAGTTCTTC. This gives the protein CASSVGIVAPSEQFF.

The V call is TRBV7-9, the J call TRBJ2-2; 8 bases line up with TRBD1. The length of the CDR3 is 19 residues. The V segment lost 1 base and the J segment 3 bases; nucleotides outside the gene matches: 13. Germline V gene sequence: CDR1 SEHNR, CDR2 FQNEAQ (reference sequence). CDR3 sequence: CASSLDPSSDRVYTGELFF. The DNA for the CDR3 is TGTGCCAGCAGCTTAGACCCCTCCTCGGACAGGGTATACACCGGGGAGCTGTTTTTT.

In its sample, this clone was seen a few times. The chain joins TRBV6-1 to TRBJ2-7; 8 nucleotides align to TRBD1. Losses at the gene ends were 5 bases for V and 3 bases for J; bases not matched to a gene: 3. The germline CDR1 and CDR2 sequences are MNHNS and SASEGT. The CDR3 loop spans 13 amino acids. The CDR3 protein is CASSQGAVYEQYF. CDR3 nucleotide sequence: TGTGCCAGCAGTCAGGGGGCTGTCTACGAGCAGTACTTC.

CDR3 region: CASSKGVYQETQYF. DNA of the CDR3: TGTGCCAGCAGTAAGGGGGTATACCAAGAGACCCAGTACTTC. J is TRBJ2-5 and V is TRBV6-5; a weak D match, TRBD1 (6 bases). The CDR3 has 14 amino acids. Trimming removed 5 bases at V and 0 bases at J, with 10 bases between. Germline V gene sequence: CDR1 MNHEY, CDR2 SVGAGI.